This TCR beta chain derives from a study of blood T cell repertoires in COVID-19. At the level of the study: Spain, Italy and the United States supplied samples that represented acute and convalescent COVID-19.

Contact with a PCR-confirmed or clinician-diagnosed COVID-19 case occurred within 2 weeks of entry. TCRdb keeps only in-frame clones here, not all; method: immunoSEQ multiplex PCR. The table lists about 370,000 clones, approximately 90% of them singletons, with 0.7% to 0.95% in the top ten. J was trimmed by 8 bases and V by 2 bases; bases with no gene match: 14. The length of the CDR3 is 16 residues. Germline loops: CDR1 SEHNR, CDR2 FQNEAQ (reference sequence). Sequencing was performed on PBMCs or T cells enriched from blood (not recorded which). This clonotype was obtained from a woman in her thirties or forties who had been exposed to COVID-19. The rearrangement links TRBV7-9 to TRBJ1-2, with TRBD1 identical over 7 bases. As DNA, the CDR3 is TGTGCCAGCAGCTTATCGTCATTCCAGGGGGTGGGAGGCTACACCTTC. Amino acids: CASSLSSFQGVGGYTF.